These T cell receptor beta chains were read from a single sample in a study of identical twins. Each CDR3 protein is one row after TCRdb ran MiXCR on the 5' RACE reads. Among around 280,000 distinct CDR3 sequences, about 8.1% were seen once, and the ten largest hold approximately 2%. These sequences were also reported in another study, on yellow fever vaccine responses in identical twins.

The sequencing sample was made of memory (CD45RO+) T cells sorted from blood. The receptors here all came from a woman younger than 30 in good health. Both conserved end residues are part of each CDR3. A D gene is named only where the DNA matches it firmly. Clone size is not always given. Where it is, it says once, few, many or a class for expanded clones.

J gene	clone size	V gene	D gene	CDR3 protein	CDR3 DNA
TRBJ2-1	many	TRBV9	TRBD1	CASSVAGQGGNEQFF	TGTGCCAGCAGCGTAGCGGGACAGGGGGGAAATGAGCAGTTCTTC
TRBJ2-7	many	TRBV12-3/TRBV12-4	.	CASSLAGRTYEQYF	TGTGCCAGCAGTTTAGCAGGCAGAACCTACGAGCAGTACTTC
TRBJ1-2	.	TRBV7-9	.	CASSYGAYYGYTF	TGTGCCAGCAGCTATGGAGCTTACTATGGCTACACCTTC
TRBJ2-6	once	TRBV29-1	.	CSVDSGGNVLTF	TGCAGCGTTGACTCTGGGGGCAACGTCCTGACTTTC
TRBJ1-2	.	TRBV19	.	CASREAGGYTF	TGTGCCAGTAGGGAGGCGGGGGGCTACACCTTC
TRBJ2-7	many	TRBV7-2	.	CASSLESRIKYYEQYF	TGTGCCAGCAGCTTAGAATCCCGGATAAAGTACTACGAGCAGTACTTC
TRBJ2-5	few	TRBV20-1	TRBD2	CSASRRTSGSVGGGTQYF	TGCAGTGCTAGCCGCAGGACTAGCGGGAGTGTGGGGGGTGGGACCCAGTACTTC
TRBJ1-1	few	TRBV20-1	TRBD1	CSASTRTGGIPEAFF	TGCAGTGCTAGTACGAGGACAGGGGGTATCCCTGAAGCTTTCTTT
TRBJ2-5	many	TRBV4-1	.	CASSQATGETQYF	TGCGCCAGCAGCCAAGCAACCGGAGAGACCCAGTACTTC
TRBJ2-5	.	TRBV5-1	TRBD2	CASCEGLAETQYF	TGCGCCAGCTGCGAGGGACTAGCCGAGACCCAGTACTTC
TRBJ1-5	many	TRBV12-3/TRBV12-4	.	CASSLWSGNSNQPQHF	TGTGCCAGCAGTTTGTGGTCAGGGAATAGCAATCAGCCCCAGCATTTT
TRBJ2-3	.	TRBV14	.	CASSQLASSTDTQYF	TGTGCCAGCAGCCAACTAGCCTCTAGCACAGATACGCAGTATTTT
TRBJ2-1	once	TRBV5-5	.	CASSRGRYNEQFF	TGTGCCAGCAGCCGAGGGCGCTACAATGAGCAGTTCTTC
TRBJ2-2	.	TRBV4-2	TRBD1	CASSPSGQGDLTGELFF	TGTGCCAGCAGCCCATCGGGACAGGGGGACCTCACCGGGGAGCTGTTTTTT
TRBJ1-1	many	TRBV6-1	.	CASSGDGAAEAFF	TGTGCCAGCAGTGGGGACGGAGCCGCTGAAGCTTTCTTT
TRBJ2-1	many	TRBV5-1	.	CASTQNIARYYNEQFF	TGCGCCAGCACCCAAAATATAGCGAGATACTACAATGAGCAGTTCTTC
TRBJ2-5	.	TRBV20-1	TRBD2	CSARDSGPFQETQYF	TGCAGTGCTAGAGATAGCGGGCCGTTCCAAGAGACCCAGTACTTC
TRBJ1-2	many	TRBV9	TRBD1	CASRRGQGNGYTF	TGTGCCAGCAGGCGGGGACAGGGCAATGGCTACACCTTC
TRBJ1-2	.	TRBV27	.	CASSLYASRGANYGYTF	TGTGCCAGCAGCTTATACGCCTCGCGGGGGGCTAACTATGGCTACACCTTC
TRBJ2-7	.	TRBV3-1	TRBD2	CASSPSGGRTSYEQYF	TGTGCCAGCAGCCCCTCTGGCGGGAGGACCTCCTACGAGCAGTACTTC
TRBJ1-5	.	TRBV5-5	.	CASSLSVGQPQHF	TGTGCCAGCAGCTTGTCAGTCGGACAGCCCCAGCATTTT
TRBJ2-5	.	TRBV13	TRBD1	CASSHLGVGTGKETQYF	TGTGCCAGCAGCCACCTTGGTGTGGGGACAGGGAAAGAGACCCAGTACTTC
TRBJ2-5	.	TRBV12-3/TRBV12-4	TRBD2	CASSPGLGGETQYF	TGTGCCAGCAGTCCGGGACTAGGGGGGGAGACCCAGTACTTC
TRBJ1-1	many	TRBV5-6	.	CASSLIRGTAFF	TGTGCCAGCAGCTTGATACGGGGAACGGCTTTCTTT
TRBJ2-2	many	TRBV5-1	TRBD1	CASSRDRGGTGELFF	TGCGCCAGCAGCCGTGACAGGGGTGGCACCGGGGAGCTGTTTTTT
TRBJ2-1	.	TRBV2	.	CASRIEDWNEQFF	TGTGCCAGCAGGATAGAGGATTGGAATGAGCAGTTCTTC
TRBJ2-7	.	TRBV3-1	.	CASSQGSSGRTYEQYF	TGTGCCAGCAGCCAAGGTTCCAGCGGAAGGACCTACGAGCAGTACTTC
TRBJ2-1	many	TRBV6-1	TRBD2	CASSASSGGYNEQFF	TGTGCCAGCAGCGCTTCTAGCGGGGGTTACAATGAGCAGTTCTTC
TRBJ2-2	.	TRBV12-3/TRBV12-4	TRBD2	CASTPLAVNTGELFF	TGTGCCAGCACCCCCCTAGCGGTCAACACCGGGGAGCTGTTTTTT
TRBJ1-1	many	TRBV10-3	TRBD1	CATLPGTGRNTEAFF	TGTGCCACCCTACCCGGGACAGGGCGGAACACTGAAGCTTTCTTT
TRBJ2-6	many	TRBV18	.	CASSPGVPGANVLTF	TGTGCCAGCTCCCCTGGGGTTCCCGGGGCCAACGTCCTGACTTTC
TRBJ1-5	.	TRBV12-3/TRBV12-4	.	CASSQEGGYGPQHF	TGTGCCAGCAGCCAGGAGGGGGGATACGGGCCCCAGCATTTT
TRBJ2-7	.	TRBV4-1	TRBD2	CASSQRGAGGPGEQYF	TGCGCCAGCAGCCAGAGGGGAGCGGGAGGGCCTGGGGAGCAGTACTTC
TRBJ2-4	many	TRBV2	.	CASSGTVEGNIQYF	TGTGCCAGCAGCGGGACAGTGGAGGGGAACATTCAGTACTTC
TRBJ2-3	few	TRBV20-1	.	CSARDLDQFPTDTQYF	TGCAGTGCTAGAGACCTGGACCAATTCCCCACAGATACGCAGTATTTT
TRBJ2-5	.	TRBV15	.	CATSRDPTMPQYF	TGTGCCACCAGCAGAGATCCCACTATGCCCCAGTACTTC
TRBJ2-1	many	TRBV5-1	.	CASSLQGPVSQNEQFF	TGCGCCAGCAGCTTACAGGGTCCGGTGTCACAAAATGAGCAGTTCTTC
TRBJ1-2	.	TRBV18	.	CASSQGQLTYGYTF	TGTGCCAGCTCACAAGGACAGTTGACCTATGGCTACACCTTC
TRBJ1-2	few	TRBV9	TRBD1	CASSARQGEGYGYTF	TGTGCCAGCAGCGCCCGACAGGGGGAAGGGTATGGCTACACCTTC
TRBJ2-1	few	TRBV7-3	TRBD2	CASSLMASGRHNEQFF	TGTGCCAGCAGCTTAATGGCCAGCGGGAGGCACAATGAGCAGTTCTTC